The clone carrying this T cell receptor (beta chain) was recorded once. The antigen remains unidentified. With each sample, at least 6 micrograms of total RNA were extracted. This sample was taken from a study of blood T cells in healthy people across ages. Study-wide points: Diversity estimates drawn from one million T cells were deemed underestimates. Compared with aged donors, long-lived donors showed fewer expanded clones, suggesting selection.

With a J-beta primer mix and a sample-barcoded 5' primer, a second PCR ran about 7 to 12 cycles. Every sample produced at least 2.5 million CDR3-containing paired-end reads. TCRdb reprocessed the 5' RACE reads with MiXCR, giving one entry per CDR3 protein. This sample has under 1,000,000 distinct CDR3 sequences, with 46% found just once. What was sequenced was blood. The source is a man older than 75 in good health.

Written as DNA, the CDR3 is TGTGCCAGCAGTGGAGGAGGTAGGGATGAGCAGTTCTTC. Its protein is CASSGGGRDEQFF. The chain has TRBV28 and TRBJ2-1; D is possibly TRBD2 (5 bases). Germline CDR1 reads MDHEN; CDR2 reads SYDVKM. Trimming stripped 5 bases from V and 8 bases from J, with 13 bases between. The CDR3 consists of 13 residues.